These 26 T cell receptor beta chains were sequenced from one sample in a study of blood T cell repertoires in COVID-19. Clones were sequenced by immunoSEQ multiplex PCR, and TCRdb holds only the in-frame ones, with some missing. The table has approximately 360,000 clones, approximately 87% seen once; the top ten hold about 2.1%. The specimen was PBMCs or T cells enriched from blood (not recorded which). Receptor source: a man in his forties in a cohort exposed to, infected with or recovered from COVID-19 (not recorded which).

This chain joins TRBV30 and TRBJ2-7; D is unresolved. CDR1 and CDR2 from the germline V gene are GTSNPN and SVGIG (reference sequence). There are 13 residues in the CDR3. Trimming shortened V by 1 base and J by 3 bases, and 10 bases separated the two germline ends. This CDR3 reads CAWSGNSGYEQYF. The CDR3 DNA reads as TGTGCCTGGAGTGGCAACAGTGGCTACGAGCAGTACTTC.

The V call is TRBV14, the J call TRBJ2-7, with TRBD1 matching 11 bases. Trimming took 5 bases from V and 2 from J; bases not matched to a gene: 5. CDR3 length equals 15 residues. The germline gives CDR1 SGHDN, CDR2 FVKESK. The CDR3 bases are TGTGCCAGCAGCGTGGGGACAGGGGGTGCCTACGAGCAGTACTTC. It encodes CASSVGTGGAYEQYF.

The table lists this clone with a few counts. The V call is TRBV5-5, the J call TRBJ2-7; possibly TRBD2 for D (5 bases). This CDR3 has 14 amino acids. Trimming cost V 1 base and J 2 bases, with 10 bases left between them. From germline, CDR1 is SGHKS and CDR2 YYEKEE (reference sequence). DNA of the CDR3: TGTGCCAGCAGCTTGATCGCGGGCCCCTACGAGCAGTACTTC. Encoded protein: CASSLIAGPYEQYF.

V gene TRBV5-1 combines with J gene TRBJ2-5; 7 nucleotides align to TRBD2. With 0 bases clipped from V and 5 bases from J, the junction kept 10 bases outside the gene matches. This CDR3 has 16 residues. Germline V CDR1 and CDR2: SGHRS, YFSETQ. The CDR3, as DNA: TGCGCCAGCAGCTTGGGGGCTAGCGGTAGTCGGGAGACCCAGTACTTC. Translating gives CASSLGASGSRETQYF.

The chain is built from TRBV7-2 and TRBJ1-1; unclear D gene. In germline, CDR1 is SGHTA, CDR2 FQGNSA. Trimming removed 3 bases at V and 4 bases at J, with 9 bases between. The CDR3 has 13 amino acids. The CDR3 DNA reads TGTGCCAGCAGCTTGTTGGGAGGCACTGAAGCTTTCTTT. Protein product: CASSLLGGTEAFF.

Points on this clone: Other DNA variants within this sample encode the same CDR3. CDR3 residues: CASSPTENTEAFF. The CDR3 coding sequence is TGTGCCAGCTCACCGACAGAGAACACTGAAGCTTTCTTT. This chain connects TRBV18 to TRBJ1-1; weak D call: TRBD1 (5 bases). Germline CDR1 KGHSH, CDR2 LQKENI. The CDR3 sequence is 13 residues long. V lost 3 bases and J 1 base, leaving 6 bases between the germline ends.

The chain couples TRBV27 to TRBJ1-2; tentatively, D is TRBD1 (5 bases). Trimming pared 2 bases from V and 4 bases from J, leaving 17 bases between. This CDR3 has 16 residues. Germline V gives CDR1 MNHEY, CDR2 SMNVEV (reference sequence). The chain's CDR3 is CASSLRGAGSFYGYTF. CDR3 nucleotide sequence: TGTGCCAGCAGTTTAAGGGGCGCCGGGAGCTTCTATGGCTACACCTTC.

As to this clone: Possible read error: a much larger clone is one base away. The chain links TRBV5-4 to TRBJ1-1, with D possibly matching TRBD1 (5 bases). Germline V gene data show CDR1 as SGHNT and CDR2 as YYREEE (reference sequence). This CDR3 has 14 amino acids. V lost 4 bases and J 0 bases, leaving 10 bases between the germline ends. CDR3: CASSRGGLNTEAFF. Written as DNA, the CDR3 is TGTGCCAGCAGCCGCGGGGGGTTGAACACTGAAGCTTTCTTT.

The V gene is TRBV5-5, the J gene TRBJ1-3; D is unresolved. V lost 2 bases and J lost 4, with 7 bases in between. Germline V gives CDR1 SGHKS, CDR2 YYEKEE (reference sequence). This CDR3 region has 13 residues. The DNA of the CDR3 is TGTGCCAGCAGCTTCCATACAGGAAACACCATATATTTT. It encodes CASSFHTGNTIYF.

The CDR3 protein is CASSPTGDANYGYTF. DNA of the CDR3: TGTGCCAGCTCACCCACAGGGGACGCTAACTATGGCTACACCTTC. This chain links TRBV18 with TRBJ1-2; TRBD1 agrees at 7 bases. The CDR3 spans 15 residues. Looked up from germline, CDR1 is KGHSH and CDR2 is LQKENI. V lost 3 bases to trimming and J lost 0 bases; unmatched junction nucleotides: 4.

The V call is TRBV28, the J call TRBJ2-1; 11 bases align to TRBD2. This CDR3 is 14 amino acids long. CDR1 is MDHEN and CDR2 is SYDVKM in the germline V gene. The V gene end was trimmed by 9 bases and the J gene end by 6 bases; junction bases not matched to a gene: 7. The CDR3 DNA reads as TGTGCCAGTGCCGGGACTAGCGGATCCAATGAGCAGTTCTTC. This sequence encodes CASAGTSGSNEQFF.

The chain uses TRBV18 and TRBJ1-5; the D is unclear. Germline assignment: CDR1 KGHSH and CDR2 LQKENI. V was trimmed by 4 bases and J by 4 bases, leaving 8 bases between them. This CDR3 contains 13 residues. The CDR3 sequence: CASSREENQPQHF. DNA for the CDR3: TGTGCCAGCTCACGGGAGGAGAATCAGCCCCAGCATTTT.

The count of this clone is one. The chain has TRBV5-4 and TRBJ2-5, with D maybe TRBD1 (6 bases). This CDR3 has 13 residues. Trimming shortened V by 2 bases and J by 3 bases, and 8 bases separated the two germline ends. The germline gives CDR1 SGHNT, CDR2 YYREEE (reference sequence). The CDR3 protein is CASSFKGEETQYF. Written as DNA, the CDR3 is TGTGCCAGCAGCTTCAAGGGGGAAGAGACCCAGTACTTC. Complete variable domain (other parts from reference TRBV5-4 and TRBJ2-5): ETGVTQSPTHLIKTRGQQVTLRCSSQSGHNTVSWYQQALGQGPQFIFQYYREEENGRGNFPPRFSGLQFPNYSSELNVNALELDDSALYLCASSFKGEETQYFGPGTRLLVL.

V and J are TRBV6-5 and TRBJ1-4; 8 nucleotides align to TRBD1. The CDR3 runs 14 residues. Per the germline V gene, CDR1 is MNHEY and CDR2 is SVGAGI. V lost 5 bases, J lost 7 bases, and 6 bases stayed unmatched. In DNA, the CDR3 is TGTGCCAGCAGTACCGGGACAGGAGGTGAAAAACTGTTTTTT. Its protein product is CASSTGTGGEKLFF.

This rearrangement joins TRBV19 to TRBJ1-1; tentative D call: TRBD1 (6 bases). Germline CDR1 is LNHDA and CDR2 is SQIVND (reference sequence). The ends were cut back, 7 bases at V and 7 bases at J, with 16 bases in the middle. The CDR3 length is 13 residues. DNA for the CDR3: TGTGCCAGTATGGAAGACAGGTGGAGTGAAGCTTTCTTT. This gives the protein CASMEDRWSEAFF.

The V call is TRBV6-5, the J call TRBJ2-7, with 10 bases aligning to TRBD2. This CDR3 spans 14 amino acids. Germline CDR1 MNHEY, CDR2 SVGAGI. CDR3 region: CASARLAGVYEQYF. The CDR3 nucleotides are TGTGCTAGCGCGAGGCTAGCGGGAGTTTACGAGCAGTACTTC.

The CDR3 spells CASSLVRSSDEQFF. In DNA, the CDR3 is TGTGCCAGCAGCTTAGTCCGTTCTAGCGATGAGCAGTTCTTC. The chain carries TRBV11-2 and TRBJ2-1; TRBD2 might be the D (6 bases). V was pared by 1 base and J by 8 bases, with 12 bases between. The CDR3 runs 14 residues. In germline, CDR1 is SGHAT, CDR2 FQNNGV.

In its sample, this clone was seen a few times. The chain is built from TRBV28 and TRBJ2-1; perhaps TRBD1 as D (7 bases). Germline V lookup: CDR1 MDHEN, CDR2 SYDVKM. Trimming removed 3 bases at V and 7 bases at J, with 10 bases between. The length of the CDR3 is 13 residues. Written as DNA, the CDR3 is TGTGCCAGCAGTTTCTCAGGGGGGAATGAGCAGTTCTTC. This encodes CASSFSGGNEQFF.

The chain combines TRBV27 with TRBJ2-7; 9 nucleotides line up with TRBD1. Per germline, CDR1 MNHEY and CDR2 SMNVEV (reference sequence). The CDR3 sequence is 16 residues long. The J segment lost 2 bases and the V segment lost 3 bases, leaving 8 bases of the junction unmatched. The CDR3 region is CASSFSRQGGTYEQYF. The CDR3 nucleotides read TGTGCCAGCAGTTTCTCCCGACAGGGGGGGACCTACGAGCAGTACTTC.

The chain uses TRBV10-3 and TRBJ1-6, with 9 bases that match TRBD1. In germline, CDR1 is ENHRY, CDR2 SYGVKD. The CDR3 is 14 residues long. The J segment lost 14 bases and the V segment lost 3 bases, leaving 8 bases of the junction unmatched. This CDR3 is CAISDGQGRASLHF. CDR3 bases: TGTGCCATCAGTGACGGACAGGGGCGAGCGTCCCTCCACTTT.

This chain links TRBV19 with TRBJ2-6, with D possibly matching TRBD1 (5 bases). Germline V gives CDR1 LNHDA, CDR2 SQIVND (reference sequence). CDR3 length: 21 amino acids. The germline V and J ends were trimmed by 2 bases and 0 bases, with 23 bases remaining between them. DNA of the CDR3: TGTGCCAGTAGTATAAGGTTCGCCGACAGCACCTCCCTCTCTGGGGCCAACGTCCTGACTTTC. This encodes CASSIRFADSTSLSGANVLTF.

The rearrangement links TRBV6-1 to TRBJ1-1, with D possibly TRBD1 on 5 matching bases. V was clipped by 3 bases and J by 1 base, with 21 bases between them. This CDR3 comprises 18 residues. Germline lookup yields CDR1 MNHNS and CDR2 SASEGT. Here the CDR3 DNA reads TGTGCCAGCAGTGATCAGGGAAGGGCCGTCAACTGGAACACTGAAGCTTTCTTT. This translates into CASSDQGRAVNWNTEAFF.

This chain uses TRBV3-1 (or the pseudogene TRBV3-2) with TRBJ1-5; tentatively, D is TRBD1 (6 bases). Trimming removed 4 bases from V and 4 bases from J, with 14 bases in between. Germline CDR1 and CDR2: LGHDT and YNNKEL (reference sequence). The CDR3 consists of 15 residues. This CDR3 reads CASSLSVTGNQPQHF. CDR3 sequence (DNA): TGTGCCAGCAGCCTCTCTGTTACAGGGAATCAGCCCCAGCATTTT.

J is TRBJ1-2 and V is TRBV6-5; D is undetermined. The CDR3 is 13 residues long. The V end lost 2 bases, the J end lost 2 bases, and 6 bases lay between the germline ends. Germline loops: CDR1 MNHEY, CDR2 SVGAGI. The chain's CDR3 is CASSYASNYGYTF. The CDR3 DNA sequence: TGTGCCAGCAGTTACGCGTCGAACTATGGCTACACCTTC.

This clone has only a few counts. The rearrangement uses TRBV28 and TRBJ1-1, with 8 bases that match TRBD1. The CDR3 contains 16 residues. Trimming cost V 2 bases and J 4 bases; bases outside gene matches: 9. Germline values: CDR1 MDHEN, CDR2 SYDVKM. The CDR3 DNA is TGTGCCAGCAGTTTAGGAGGACAGGGACGAGGCACTGAAGCTTTCTTT. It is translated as CASSLGGQGRGTEAFF. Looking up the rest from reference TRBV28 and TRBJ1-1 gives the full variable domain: DVKVTQSSRYLVKRTGEKVFLECVQDMDHENMFWYRQDPGLGLRLIYFSYDVKMKEKGDIPEGYSVSREKKERFSLILESASTNQTSMYLCASSLGGQGRGTEAFFGQGTRLTVV.

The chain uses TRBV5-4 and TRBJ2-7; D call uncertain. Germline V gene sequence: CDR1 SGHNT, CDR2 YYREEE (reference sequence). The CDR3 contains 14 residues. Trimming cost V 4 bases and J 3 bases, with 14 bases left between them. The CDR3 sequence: CASSPGLGNYEQYF. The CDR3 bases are TGTGCCAGCAGCCCCGGCCTAGGCAACTACGAGCAGTACTTC.